The 28 T cell receptor beta chains presented below share a single source sample, sequenced in a study of T cell responses to AZD1222 COVID-19 vaccine. Method: immunoSEQ multiplex PCR; TCRdb's copy keeps in-frame clones and lacks some. Found here are some 180,000 clones, about 90% of them singletons; the top ten hold about 6%. Here the sequenced sample was peripheral blood, taken on day 0 of AZD1222 vaccination. All receptors come from an adult in good health.

The J gene is TRBJ2-3, the V gene TRBV5-4; D call uncertain. This CDR3 is 12 amino acids long. Trimming left V 0 bases short and J 5 bases short, with 4 bases between. CDR1 SGHNT and CDR2 YYREEE come from the germline V gene (reference sequence). This chain's CDR3 is CASSLGLDTQYF. The CDR3 DNA reads TGTGCCAGCAGCTTGGGTCTAGATACGCAGTATTTT.

The rearrangement uses TRBV6-5 and TRBJ2-3; no reliable D call. CDR3 length equals 16 residues. Trimming stripped 3 bases from V and 5 bases from J, with 18 bases between. The germline CDR1 and CDR2 sequences are MNHEY and SVGAGI. CDR3 coding DNA: TGTGCCAGCAGTTATTCGGATGGAAACTCAGGAGATACGCAGTATTTT. Protein sequence: CASSYSDGNSGDTQYF.

The rearrangement joins TRBV4-3 to TRBJ2-7; 13 bases fit TRBD2. From germline, CDR1 is LGHNA and CDR2 YSLEER. The trim removed 1 base at V and 2 bases at J, leaving 8 bases unmatched. The CDR3 is 18 amino acids. This CDR3 is CASSQGLAGGGGAYEQYF. The CDR3 DNA reads as TGCGCCAGCAGCCAAGGACTAGCGGGAGGAGGTGGCGCCTACGAGCAGTACTTC.

This clone was seen once. The chain recombines TRBV19 with TRBJ2-1, with D tentatively TRBD1 (6 bases). The germline CDR1 and CDR2 sequences are LNHDA and SQIVND (reference sequence). This CDR3 comprises 14 residues. V was shortened by 8 bases and J by 8 bases, with 19 bases between the two germline ends. This CDR3 reads CASQTQIGGYEQFF. DNA of the CDR3: TGTGCCAGTCAGACCCAAATAGGGGGATATGAGCAGTTCTTC.

V usage is TRBV6-5 and J usage is TRBJ1-2, with TRBD1 matching 9 bases. This CDR3 is 15 amino acids long. Germline loops: CDR1 MNHEY, CDR2 SVGAGI. J lost 8 bases, V lost 5 bases, and 12 bases had no gene match. The DNA of the CDR3 is TGTGCCAGCAGTCGGGAGAGACAGGGGGTGGAGGGCTACACCTTC. This translates into CASSRERQGVEGYTF.

The chain is built from TRBV10-3 and TRBJ1-2, with D possibly being TRBD1 (6 bases). The CDR3 consists of 16 residues. Trimming left V 4 bases short and J 1 base short, with 16 bases between. The germline V gene encodes CDR1 ENHRY and CDR2 SYGVKD. The CDR3 DNA sequence: TGTGCCATCAGTGCCCTAAAGACAGGAAATAACTATGGCTACACCTTC. Its translation: CAISALKTGNNYGYTF.

CDR3 DNA sequence: TGCGCCAGCAGCAAGTTAGCGGGGGGCCCCCTAGGGGACACCGGGGAGCTGTTTTTT. It specifies CASSKLAGGPLGDTGELFF. V gene TRBV5-1 combines with J gene TRBJ2-2; 10 positions agree with TRBD2. Germline lookup yields CDR1 SGHRS and CDR2 YFSETQ. V lost 4 bases, J lost 3 bases, and 15 bases stayed unmatched. This CDR3 is built from 19 residues. The full variable domain, with the rest looked up from reference TRBV5-1 and TRBJ2-2, is KAGVTQTPRYLIKTRGQQVTLSCSPISGHRSVSWYQQTPGQGLQFLFEYFSETQRNKGNFPGRFSGRQFSNSRSEMNVSTLELGDSALYLCASSKLAGGPLGDTGELFFGEGSRLTVL.

This clone was picked up one time. This chain connects TRBV5-8 to TRBJ1-2; unclear D gene. V gave up 0 bases and J gave up 12 bases, with 9 bases separating them. The CDR3 has 11 amino acids. Germline V gene data show CDR1 as SGHTS and CDR2 as YDEGEE. Here the CDR3 DNA reads TGTGCCAGCAGCTTGGCCCTAGTGAACACCTTC. Protein sequence: CASSLALVNTF.

The rearrangement uses TRBV3-1 (or the pseudogene TRBV3-2) and TRBJ2-1; possibly TRBD2 for D (6 bases). The V gene lost 4 bases and the J gene lost 6 bases, with 19 bases spanning the gap. The CDR3 has 16 amino acids. Per germline, CDR1 LGHDT and CDR2 YNNKEL (reference sequence). DNA of the CDR3: TGTGCCAGCAGCCCTCTGGGCGGGATGGCGGGCAATGAGCAGTTCTTC. It specifies CASSPLGGMAGNEQFF.

The rearrangement uses TRBV27 and TRBJ2-7, with TRBD1 matching over 10 bases. The trim removed 3 bases at V and 4 bases at J, leaving 6 bases unmatched. Germline V lookup: CDR1 MNHEY, CDR2 SMNVEV (reference sequence). The CDR3 consists of 15 residues. CDR3 DNA sequence: TGTGCCAGCAGTTTGCCCGGGACAGGGGTTTACGAGCAGTACTTC. Protein: CASSLPGTGVYEQYF.

The V call is TRBV5-1, the J call TRBJ2-3, with D possibly matching TRBD2 (6 bases). V was trimmed by 5 bases and J by 2 bases, leaving 12 bases between them. The germline gives CDR1 SGHRS, CDR2 YFSETQ. The CDR3 extends over 14 amino acids. CDR3 in amino acids: CASRTGTLTDTQYF. CDR3 nucleotides: TGCGCCAGCAGGACCGGGACTCTCACAGATACGCAGTATTTT.

Notes on this clone: Other nucleotide sequences from this sample produce the same CDR3. This chain joins TRBV2 and TRBJ1-2; 11 bases are a match to TRBD1. V gave up 8 bases and J gave up 2 bases; unmatched junction bases: 1. Per germline, CDR1 SNHLY and CDR2 FYNNEI. The CDR3 consists of 13 residues. As DNA, the CDR3 is TGTGCCAGCGGGACAGGGGGGAACTATGGCTACACCTTC. Amino acid sequence: CASGTGGNYGYTF.

The V call is TRBV6-5, the J call TRBJ2-2, with 9 bases lining up with TRBD1. The germline gives CDR1 MNHEY, CDR2 SVGAGI. Trimming cost V 4 bases and J 4 bases; bases outside gene matches: 7. The CDR3 spans 16 residues. CDR3 coding DNA: TGTGCCAGCAGTTCCGGACAGGGGAGGTCCACCGGGGAGCTGTTTTTT. Amino acids: CASSSGQGRSTGELFF.

This clone was detected only a few times. The chain combines TRBV28 with TRBJ2-7; 8 bases match TRBD1. Trimming cost V 4 bases and J 2 bases; bases outside gene matches: 13. CDR3 length equals 17 residues. Germline V CDR1 and CDR2: MDHEN, SYDVKM. CDR3: CASSSQKQGDFTYEQYF. The CDR3 DNA follows: TGTGCCAGCAGTTCACAAAAACAGGGGGACTTTACCTACGAGCAGTACTTC.

The chain combines TRBV7-9 with TRBJ2-3, with 11 nucleotides matching TRBD2. J was trimmed by 11 bases and V by 5 bases; bases with no gene match: 9. The CDR3 loop spans 14 amino acids. Germline V gene sequence: CDR1 SEHNR, CDR2 FQNEAQ (reference sequence). CDR3 sequence (DNA): TGTGCCAGCAGCCTTGGGCGACTAGCGGGGATGCAGTATTTT. This sequence encodes CASSLGRLAGMQYF.

The V and J genes are TRBV20-1 and TRBJ2-4; the D gene is possibly TRBD2 (6 bases). Germline CDR1 DFQATT, CDR2 SNEGSKA (reference sequence). Trimming took off 3 bases at V and 9 bases at J, with 21 bases between the two ends. The CDR3 spans 15 residues. The CDR3 sequence is CSASPPGSRVGIQYF. CDR3 coding DNA: TGCAGTGCTAGTCCCCCCGGGAGCCGGGTGGGCATTCAGTACTTC.

The V gene is TRBV5-1, the J gene TRBJ2-3, with D uncertain. V shed 1 base and J shed 2 bases, with 2 bases lying between them. The CDR3 contains 12 residues. Germline V gene lookup returns CDR1 SGHRS and CDR2 YFSETQ. The CDR3 DNA follows: TGCGCCAGCAGCTTGCTCACAGATACGCAGTATTTT. This encodes CASSLLTDTQYF.

J is TRBJ1-5 and V is TRBV18; D remains ambiguous. The CDR3 sequence is 14 residues long. Germline V lookup: CDR1 KGHSH, CDR2 LQKENI. Trimming removed 5 bases at V and 7 bases at J, with 15 bases between. CDR3 region: CASSSGFDGQPQHF. The DNA for the CDR3 is TGTGCCAGCTCATCGGGATTTGATGGACAGCCCCAGCATTTT.

This clone showed up just a few times. This rearrangement joins TRBV7-2 to TRBJ1-2; D perhaps matches TRBD1 (5 bases). This CDR3 has 14 amino acids. Trimming left V 3 bases short and J 3 bases short, with 11 bases between. Germline CDR1 reads SGHTA; CDR2 reads FQGNSA. CDR3 in DNA: TGTGCCAGCAGCTTTTCCAGGGACGACTATGGCTACACCTTC. Residues: CASSFSRDDYGYTF.

This chain links TRBV3-1 (or the pseudogene TRBV3-2) with TRBJ2-2; 9 bases are a match to TRBD1. V lost 0 bases to trimming and J lost 7 bases; unmatched junction nucleotides: 6. This CDR3 contains 16 residues. Germline V gene lookup returns CDR1 LGHDT and CDR2 YNNKEL (reference sequence). The CDR3 sequence: CASSQDGGQGYGELFF. CDR3 sequence (DNA): TGTGCCAGCAGCCAAGATGGAGGACAGGGGTACGGGGAGCTGTTTTTT.

The CDR3 reads CASSPRDRGQEQYF. The CDR3 DNA sequence: TGTGCCAGCAGCCCCCGGGACAGGGGGCAGGAGCAGTACTTC. The rearrangement uses TRBV11-3 and TRBJ2-7; TRBD1 agrees at 12 bases. This CDR3 has 14 amino acids. Germline loops: CDR1 SGHNT, CDR2 YENEEA. Germline trimming cut 5 bases from V and 7 bases from J; bases unmatched to any gene: 6.

This rearrangement joins TRBV10-1 to TRBJ2-7; 9 bases align to TRBD2. The V gene's germline CDR1 is WNHNN and CDR2 SYGVQD (reference sequence). The CDR3 loop spans 14 amino acids. Trimming cost V 7 bases and J 2 bases; bases outside gene matches: 6. The CDR3 loop reads CASTQRGVTYEQYF. In DNA, the CDR3 is TGCGCCAGCACCCAGCGGGGGGTGACCTACGAGCAGTACTTC.

This chain joins TRBV20-1 and TRBJ2-3, with D possibly TRBD2 on 6 matching bases. The CDR3 is 15 residues long. Germline CDR1 DFQATT, CDR2 SNEGSKA (reference sequence). Trimming removed 3 bases at V and 0 bases at J, with 13 bases between. The CDR3, as DNA: TGCAGTGCTAGTGATAGCGGAGCCAGCACAGATACGCAGTATTTT. Its translation: CSASDSGASTDTQYF.

The V gene is TRBV5-1, the J gene TRBJ1-4; 8 positions match TRBD1. V shed 4 bases, J shed 4 bases, and the junction held 9 bases outside the gene matches. The CDR3 is made up of 16 amino acids. CDR1 SGHRS and CDR2 YFSETQ come from the germline V gene. The CDR3 protein is CASSAVAGGGNEKLFF. The CDR3 region has the DNA TGCGCCAGCAGCGCCGTTGCAGGGGGCGGTAATGAAAAACTGTTTTTT.

The V call is TRBV19, the J call TRBJ1-5, with a weak D call TRBD1 (5 bases). This CDR3 contains 15 residues. Germline CDR1 is LNHDA and CDR2 is SQIVND (reference sequence). V shed 1 base and J shed 0 bases, with 7 bases lying between them. CDR3 sequence reads: CASSIVGVSNQPQHF. For the CDR3, the DNA is TGTGCCAGTAGTATAGTGGGGGTTAGCAATCAGCCCCAGCATTTT. Full variable domain (outside the CDR3, taken from reference TRBV19 and TRBJ1-5): DGGITQSPKYLFRKEGQNVTLSCEQNLNHDAMYWYRQDPGQGLRLIYYSQIVNDFQKGDIAEGYSVSREKKESFPLTVTSAQKNPTAFYLCASSIVGVSNQPQHFGDGTRLSIL.

The CDR3, as DNA: TGTGCCAGCAGCGTGCCCGGACAGGGGGCTGAAGCTTTCTTT. Its protein product is CASSVPGQGAEAFF. The chain has TRBV9 and TRBJ1-1, with 10 bases lining up with TRBD1. V was clipped by 2 bases and J by 6 bases; unmatched bases: 4. This CDR3 contains 14 residues. Germline V gene sequence: CDR1 SGDLS, CDR2 YYNGEE.

The genes are TRBV28 and TRBJ1-2; 7 bases align to TRBD1. Germline-derived CDR1 and CDR2 are MDHEN and SYDVKM. After removal of 4 bases from V and 3 bases from J, the junction contained 2 bases not matched to a gene. The CDR3 loop spans 13 amino acids. The CDR3 protein is CASSSTGDYGYTF. CDR3 sequence (DNA): TGTGCCAGCAGTTCCACAGGGGACTATGGCTACACCTTC.

The table lists this clone with a few counts. The chain uses TRBV6-2 or TRBV6-3 and TRBJ2-4; D is unclear. CDR1 and CDR2 (germline): MNHEY, SVGEGT. CDR3 length: 18 residues. The V gene lost 5 bases and the J gene lost 0 bases, with 20 bases spanning the gap. CDR3 nucleotides: TGTGCCAGCAGTCCGAACCTTCAGTTAGAAAGAGCCAAAAACATTCAGTACTTC. Protein sequence: CASSPNLQLERAKNIQYF.